This T cell receptor beta chain was documented in a study of vaccination and CD4 T cells after COVID-19. Sequenced with the Oncomine TCR Beta short-read assay was DNA taken from cultured CD4+ T cells. TCRdb recomputed calls from the PCR reads with MiXCR, one row per CDR3 protein. Of fewer than 12,000 distinct CDR3 sequences in the sample, 60% to 75% are singletons; the top ten hold 34%. About this clonotype: Its target is unknown.

Noted treatment: roughly 10-day PBMC culture with coronavirus spike peptide pools or control peptides (ViraFEST assay). For ViraFEST, peptide pools expanded antigen-specific T cells, after which the TCRs were sequenced. The culture of under 2.5 million PBMCs per well included 9.5 to 10 IU/ml IL-2 and roughly 10 ug/ml peptide pools. The CDR3 runs to 15 residues. Unmatched junction bases numbered 10, after V lost 8 bases and J lost 5 bases. Per the germline V gene, CDR1 is SNHLY and CDR2 is FYNNEI. The receptor comes from a human donor who had recovered from COVID-19. The rearrangement joins TRBV2 to TRBJ2-3; 10 nucleotides line up with TRBD2. Source material: CD4+ T cells from blood, cultured in vitro. The CDR3 loop reads CASAASGGRGDTQYF. The CDR3 bases are TGTGCCAGCGCGGCTAGCGGGGGTCGGGGAGATACGCAGTATTTT.